The rows below give T cell receptor beta chains drawn from one sample of a study of CD8+CD57+ T cells in acquired aplastic anemia. Each CDR3 protein is one row after TCRdb ran MiXCR on the reads. The profile shows more than 150,000 distinct CDR3 sequences, nearly 50% of them singletons. Source material: sorted CD4+, CD8+, or CD8+CD57+ T cells (not recorded which) from PBMCs. These receptors were obtained from a human donor with aplastic anemia. Both conserved end residues are part of each CDR3. The order of the fields is CDR3 protein, CDR3 DNA, V gene, J gene, clone size, D gene. A D gene is named only where the DNA matches it firmly. Some rows mark clone size as missing; the rest say once, few, many or name a class of expanded clone.

CDR3 protein: CASSLRLATSYEQYF
CDR3 DNA: TGTGCCAGCAGCTTACGTCTAGCGACGAGCTACGAGCAGTACTTC
V gene: TRBV11-2
J gene: TRBJ2-7
clone size: many
D gene: -

CDR3 protein: CASSLGRDSTDTQYF
CDR3 DNA: TGTGCCAGCAGCTTAGGACGGGACAGCACAGATACGCAGTATTTT
V gene: TRBV11-1
J gene: TRBJ2-3
clone size: -
D gene: -

CDR3 protein: CSARQGTSPGYTF
CDR3 DNA: TGCAGTGCAAGACAGGGCACGTCCCCTGGCTACACCTTC
V gene: TRBV20-1
J gene: TRBJ1-2
clone size: -
D gene: TRBD1

CDR3 protein: CATSTTTSGNTGELFF
CDR3 DNA: TGTGCCACCAGTACCACGACTAGCGGGAACACCGGGGAGCTGTTTTTT
V gene: TRBV24-1
J gene: TRBJ2-2
clone size: -
D gene: TRBD2

CDR3 protein: CASSQVRGGSYNEQFF
CDR3 DNA: TGTGCCAGCAGCCAAGTTCGGGGGGGTTCCTACAATGAGCAGTTCTTC
V gene: TRBV3-1
J gene: TRBJ2-1
clone size: few
D gene: TRBD2

CDR3 protein: CASREQGSTDTQYF
CDR3 DNA: TGTGCCAGCAGGGAACAGGGTAGCACAGATACGCAGTATTTT
V gene: TRBV2
J gene: TRBJ2-3
clone size: once
D gene: -

CDR3 protein: CASTHGTSGKTDTQYF
CDR3 DNA: TGTGCCAGCACGCACGGGACTAGCGGGAAGACAGATACGCAGTATTTT
V gene: TRBV2
J gene: TRBJ2-3
clone size: -
D gene: TRBD2

CDR3 protein: CATSREGREAFF
CDR3 DNA: TGTGCCACCAGCAGAGAGGGCAGAGAAGCTTTCTTT
V gene: TRBV15
J gene: TRBJ1-1
clone size: -
D gene: -

CDR3 protein: CASSVLNTEAFF
CDR3 DNA: TGTGCCAGTAGTGTACTTAACACTGAAGCTTTCTTT
V gene: TRBV19
J gene: TRBJ1-1
clone size: -
D gene: -

CDR3 protein: CASSSGQGINFYEQYF
CDR3 DNA: TGCGCCAGCAGCTCAGGACAGGGCATTAACTTCTACGAGCAGTACTTC
V gene: TRBV5-1
J gene: TRBJ2-7
clone size: many
D gene: TRBD1

CDR3 protein: CSALRPGIEQYF
CDR3 DNA: TGCAGTGCCCTACGACCGGGCATCGAGCAGTACTTC
V gene: TRBV20-1
J gene: TRBJ2-7
clone size: few
D gene: -

CDR3 protein: CASSSTAGTYNEQFF
CDR3 DNA: TGTGCCAGCAGCTCAACCGCGGGGACCTACAATGAGCAGTTCTTC
V gene: TRBV5-4
J gene: TRBJ2-1
clone size: few
D gene: -

CDR3 protein: CAISVGGRGPYGQYF
CDR3 DNA: TGTGCCATCAGTGTGGGAGGTAGGGGCCCCTACGGGCAGTACTTC
V gene: TRBV10-1
J gene: TRBJ2-7
clone size: -
D gene: -

CDR3 protein: CATSRGANYGYTF
CDR3 DNA: TGTGCCACCAGCAGAGGAGCTAACTATGGCTACACCTTC
V gene: TRBV15
J gene: TRBJ1-2
clone size: few
D gene: -

CDR3 protein: CASSLWTGFSDTQYF
CDR3 DNA: TGTGCCAGCAGTTTATGGACAGGGTTTTCAGATACGCAGTATTTT
V gene: TRBV2
J gene: TRBJ2-3
clone size: few
D gene: TRBD1

CDR3 protein: CATSPGPGRAGTDTQYF
CDR3 DNA: TGTGCCACCAGCCCCGGGCCTGGGAGGGCCGGCACAGATACGCAGTATTTT
V gene: TRBV15
J gene: TRBJ2-3
clone size: many
D gene: TRBD2

CDR3 protein: CATSDSQGNTEAFF
CDR3 DNA: TGTGCCACCAGTGATTCTCAGGGGAACACTGAAGCTTTCTTT
V gene: TRBV24-1
J gene: TRBJ1-1
clone size: -
D gene: -

CDR3 protein: CASSLNLAGGGHNEQFF
CDR3 DNA: TGTGCCAGCAGCTTAAACCTAGCGGGAGGCGGCCACAATGAGCAGTTCTTC
V gene: TRBV7-3
J gene: TRBJ2-1
clone size: few
D gene: TRBD2

CDR3 protein: CASSPAPGTRSYEQYF
CDR3 DNA: TGTGCCAGCAGTCCGGCCCCCGGGACAAGGTCCTACGAGCAGTACTTC
V gene: TRBV6-1
J gene: TRBJ2-7
clone size: many
D gene: -

CDR3 protein: CASSGGLAGADTQYF
CDR3 DNA: TGCGCCAGCAGCGGCGGACTAGCGGGAGCAGATACGCAGTATTTT
V gene: TRBV5-1
J gene: TRBJ2-3
clone size: many
D gene: TRBD2

CDR3 protein: CASSARYARLAENIQYF
CDR3 DNA: TGTGCCAGCAGCGCCCGATACGCCCGGCTAGCGGAAAACATTCAGTACTTC
V gene: TRBV4-2
J gene: TRBJ2-4
clone size: -
D gene: TRBD2

CDR3 protein: CATSDLHWSTDTQYF
CDR3 DNA: TGTGCCACCAGTGATTTGCATTGGAGCACAGATACGCAGTATTTT
V gene: TRBV24-1
J gene: TRBJ2-3
clone size: -
D gene: -

CDR3 protein: CASTALDTQYF
CDR3 DNA: TGTGCCAGCACAGCATTAGATACGCAGTATTTT
V gene: TRBV25-1
J gene: TRBJ2-3
clone size: -
D gene: -

CDR3 protein: CATSRGAEKLFF
CDR3 DNA: TGTGCCACCAGCAGAGGCGCTGAAAAACTGTTTTTT
V gene: TRBV15
J gene: TRBJ1-4
clone size: -
D gene: -